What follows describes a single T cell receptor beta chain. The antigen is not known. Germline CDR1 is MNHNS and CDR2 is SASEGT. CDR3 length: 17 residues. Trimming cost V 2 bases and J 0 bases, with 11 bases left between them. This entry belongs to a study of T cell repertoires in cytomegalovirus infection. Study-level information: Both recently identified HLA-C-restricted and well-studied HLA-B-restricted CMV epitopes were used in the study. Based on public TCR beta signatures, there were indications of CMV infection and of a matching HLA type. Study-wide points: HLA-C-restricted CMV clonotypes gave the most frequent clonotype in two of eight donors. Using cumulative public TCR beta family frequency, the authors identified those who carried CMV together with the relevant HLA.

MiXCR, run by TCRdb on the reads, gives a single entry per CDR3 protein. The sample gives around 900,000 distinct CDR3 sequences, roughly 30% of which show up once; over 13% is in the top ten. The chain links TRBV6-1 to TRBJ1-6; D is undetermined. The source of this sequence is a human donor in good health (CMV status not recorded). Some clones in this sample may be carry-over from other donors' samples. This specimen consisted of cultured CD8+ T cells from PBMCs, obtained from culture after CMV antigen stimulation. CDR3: CASSERPESSYNSPLHF. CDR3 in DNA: TGTGCCAGCAGTGAACGCCCGGAGAGCTCCTATAATTCACCCCTCCACTTT.